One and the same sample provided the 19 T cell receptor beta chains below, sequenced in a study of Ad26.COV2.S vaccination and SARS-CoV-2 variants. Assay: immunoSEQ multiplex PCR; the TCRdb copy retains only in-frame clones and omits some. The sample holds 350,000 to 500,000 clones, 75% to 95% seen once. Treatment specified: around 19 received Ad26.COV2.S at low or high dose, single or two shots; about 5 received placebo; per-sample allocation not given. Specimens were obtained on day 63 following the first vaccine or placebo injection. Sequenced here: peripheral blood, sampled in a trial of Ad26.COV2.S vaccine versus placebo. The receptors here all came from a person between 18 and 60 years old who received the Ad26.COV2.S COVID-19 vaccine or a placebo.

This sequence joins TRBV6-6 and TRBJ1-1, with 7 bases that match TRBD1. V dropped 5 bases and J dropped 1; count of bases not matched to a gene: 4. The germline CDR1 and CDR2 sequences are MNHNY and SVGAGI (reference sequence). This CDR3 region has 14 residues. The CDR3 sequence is CASSPTGPNTEAFF. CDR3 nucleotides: TGTGCCAGCAGTCCGACAGGGCCGAACACTGAAGCTTTCTTT.

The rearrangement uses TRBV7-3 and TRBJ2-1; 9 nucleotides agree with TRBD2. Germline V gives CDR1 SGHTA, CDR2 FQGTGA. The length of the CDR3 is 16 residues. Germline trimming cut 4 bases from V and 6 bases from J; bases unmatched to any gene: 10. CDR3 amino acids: CASSYTGTSHGNEQFF. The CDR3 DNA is TGTGCCAGCAGCTATACCGGGACTAGCCACGGCAATGAGCAGTTCTTC.

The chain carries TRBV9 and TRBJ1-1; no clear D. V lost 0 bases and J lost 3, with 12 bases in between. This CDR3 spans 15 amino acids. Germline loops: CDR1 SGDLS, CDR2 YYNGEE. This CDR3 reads CASSVEVGGDTEAFF. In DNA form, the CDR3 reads TGTGCCAGCAGCGTAGAGGTGGGTGGGGACACTGAAGCTTTCTTT.

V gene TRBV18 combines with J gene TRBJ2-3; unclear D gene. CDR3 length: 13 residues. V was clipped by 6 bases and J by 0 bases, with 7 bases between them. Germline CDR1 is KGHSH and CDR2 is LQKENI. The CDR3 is CASSIPSTDTQYF. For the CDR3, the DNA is TGTGCCAGCTCCATCCCTAGCACAGATACGCAGTATTTT.

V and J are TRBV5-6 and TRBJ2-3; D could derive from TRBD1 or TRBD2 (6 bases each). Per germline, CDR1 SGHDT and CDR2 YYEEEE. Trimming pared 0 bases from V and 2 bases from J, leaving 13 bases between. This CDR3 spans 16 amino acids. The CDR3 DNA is TGTGCCAGCAGCTTGGGAGTACGGGGGCCCACAGATACGCAGTATTTT. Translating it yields CASSLGVRGPTDTQYF.

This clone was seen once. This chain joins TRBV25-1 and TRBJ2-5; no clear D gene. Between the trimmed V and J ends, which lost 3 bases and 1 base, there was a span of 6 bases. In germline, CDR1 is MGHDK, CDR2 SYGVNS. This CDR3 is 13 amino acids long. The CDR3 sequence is CASSDQVQETQYF. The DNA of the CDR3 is TGTGCCAGCAGTGATCAGGTCCAAGAGACCCAGTACTTC.

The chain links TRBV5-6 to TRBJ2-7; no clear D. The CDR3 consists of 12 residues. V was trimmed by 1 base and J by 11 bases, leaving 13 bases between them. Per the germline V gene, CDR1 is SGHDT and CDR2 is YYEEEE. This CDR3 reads CASSLNGRLEYF. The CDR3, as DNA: TGTGCCAGCAGCTTGAACGGTCGACTGGAGTACTTC.

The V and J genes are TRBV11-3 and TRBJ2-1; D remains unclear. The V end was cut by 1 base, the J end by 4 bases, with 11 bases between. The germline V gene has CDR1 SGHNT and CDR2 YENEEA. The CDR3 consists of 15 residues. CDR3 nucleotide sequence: TGTGCCAGCAGCTTAGGGCCTCCCGGGTACAATGAGCAGTTCTTC. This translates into CASSLGPPGYNEQFF.

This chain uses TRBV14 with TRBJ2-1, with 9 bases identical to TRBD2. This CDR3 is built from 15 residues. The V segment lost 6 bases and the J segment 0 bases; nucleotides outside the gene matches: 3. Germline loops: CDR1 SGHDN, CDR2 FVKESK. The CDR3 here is CASSPSGISYNEQFF. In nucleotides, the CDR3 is TGTGCCAGCAGTCCTAGCGGGATCTCCTACAATGAGCAGTTCTTC.

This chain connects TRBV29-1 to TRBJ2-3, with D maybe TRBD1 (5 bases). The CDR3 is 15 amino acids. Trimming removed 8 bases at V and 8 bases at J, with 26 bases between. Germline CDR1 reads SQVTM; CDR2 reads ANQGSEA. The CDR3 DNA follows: TGCAGCATGGTTGGTGGCGAGATAACAGGAGCTACGCAGTATTTT. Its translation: CSMVGGEITGATQYF.

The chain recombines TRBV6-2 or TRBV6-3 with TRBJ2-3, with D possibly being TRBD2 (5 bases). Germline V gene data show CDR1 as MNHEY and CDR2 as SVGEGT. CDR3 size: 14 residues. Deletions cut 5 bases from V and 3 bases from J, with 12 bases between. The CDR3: CASSDLGRTDTQYF. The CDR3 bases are TGTGCCAGCAGTGATCTAGGGAGAACAGATACGCAGTATTTT.

The CDR3 nucleotides read TGTGCCAGCAGCCAAGAAACGGGACCCTACGAGCAGTACTTC. Translation: CASSQETGPYEQYF. The chain has TRBV14 and TRBJ2-7; D could derive from TRBD1 or TRBD2 (5 bases each). V was cut by 0 bases and J by 2 bases, with 8 bases left in between. Per germline, CDR1 SGHDN and CDR2 FVKESK. CDR3 length: 14 amino acids. The variable domain in full, completed from reference TRBV14 and TRBJ2-7, reads EAGVTQFPSHSVIEKGQTVTLRCDPISGHDNLYWYRRVMGKEIKFLLHFVKESKQDESGMPNNRFLAERTGGTYSTLKVQPAELEDSGVYFCASSQETGPYEQYFGPGTRLTVT.

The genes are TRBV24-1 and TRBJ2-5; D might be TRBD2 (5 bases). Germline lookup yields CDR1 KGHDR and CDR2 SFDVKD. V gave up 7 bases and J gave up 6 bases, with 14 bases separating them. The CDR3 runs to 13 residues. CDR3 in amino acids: CATSDGIGKTQYF. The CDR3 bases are TGTGCCACCAGCGACGGGATTGGAAAGACCCAGTACTTC.

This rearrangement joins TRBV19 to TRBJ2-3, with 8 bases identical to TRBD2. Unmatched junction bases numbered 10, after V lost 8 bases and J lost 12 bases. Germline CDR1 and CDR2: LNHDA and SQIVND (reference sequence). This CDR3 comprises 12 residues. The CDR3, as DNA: TGTGCCAGTCTCTTCGGGACTAGGGATCAGTATTTT. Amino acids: CASLFGTRDQYF.

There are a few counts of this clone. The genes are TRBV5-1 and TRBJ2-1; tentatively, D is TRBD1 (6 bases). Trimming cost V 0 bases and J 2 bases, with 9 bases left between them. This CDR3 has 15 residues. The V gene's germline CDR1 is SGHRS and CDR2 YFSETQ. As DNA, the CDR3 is TGCGCCAGCAGCTTGGCAGGGGTTACCTACAATGAGCAGTTCTTC. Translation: CASSLAGVTYNEQFF.

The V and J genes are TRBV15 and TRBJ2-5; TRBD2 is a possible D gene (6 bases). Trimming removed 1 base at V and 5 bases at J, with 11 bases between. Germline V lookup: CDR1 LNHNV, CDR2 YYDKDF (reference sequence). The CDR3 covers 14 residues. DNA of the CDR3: TGTGCCACCAGCAGAGCCCGGGCGGGGGAGACCCAGTACTTC. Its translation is CATSRARAGETQYF.

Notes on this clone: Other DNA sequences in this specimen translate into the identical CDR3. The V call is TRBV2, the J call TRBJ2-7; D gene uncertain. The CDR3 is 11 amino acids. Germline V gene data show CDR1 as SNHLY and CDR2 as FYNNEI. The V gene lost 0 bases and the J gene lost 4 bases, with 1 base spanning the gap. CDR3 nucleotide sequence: TGTGCCAGCAGTGAAGCGTACGAGCAGTACTTC. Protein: CASSEAYEQYF.

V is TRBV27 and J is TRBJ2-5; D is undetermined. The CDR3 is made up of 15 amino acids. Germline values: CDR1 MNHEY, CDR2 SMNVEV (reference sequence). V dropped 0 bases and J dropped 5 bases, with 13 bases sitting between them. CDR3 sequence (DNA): TGTGCCAGCAGTTTATCGTGGCAGGCCGGGGAGACCCAGTACTTC. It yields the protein CASSLSWQAGETQYF.

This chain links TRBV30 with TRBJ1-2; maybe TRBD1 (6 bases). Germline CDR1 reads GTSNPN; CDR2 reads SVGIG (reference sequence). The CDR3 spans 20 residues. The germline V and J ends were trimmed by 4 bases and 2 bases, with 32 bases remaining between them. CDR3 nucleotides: TGTGCCTGGACCTCATACGGGTTGGGGGCCGCGCTCTTTTTGAACTATGGCTACACCTTC. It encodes CAWTSYGLGAALFLNYGYTF.